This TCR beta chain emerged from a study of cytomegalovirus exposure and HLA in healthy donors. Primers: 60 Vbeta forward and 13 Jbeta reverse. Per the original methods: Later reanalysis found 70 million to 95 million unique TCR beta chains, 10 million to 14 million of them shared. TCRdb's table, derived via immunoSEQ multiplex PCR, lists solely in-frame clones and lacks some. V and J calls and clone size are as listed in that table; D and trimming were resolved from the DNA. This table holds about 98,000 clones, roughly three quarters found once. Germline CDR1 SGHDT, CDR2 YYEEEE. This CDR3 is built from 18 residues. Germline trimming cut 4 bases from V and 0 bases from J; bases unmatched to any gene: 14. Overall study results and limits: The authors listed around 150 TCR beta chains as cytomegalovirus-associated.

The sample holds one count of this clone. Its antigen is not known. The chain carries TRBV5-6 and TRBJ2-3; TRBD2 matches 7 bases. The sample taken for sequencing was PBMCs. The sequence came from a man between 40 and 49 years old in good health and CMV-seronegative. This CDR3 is CASSKGPWASGSTDTQYF. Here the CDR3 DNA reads TGTGCCAGCAGCAAAGGACCCTGGGCTAGCGGAAGCACAGATACGCAGTATTTT.